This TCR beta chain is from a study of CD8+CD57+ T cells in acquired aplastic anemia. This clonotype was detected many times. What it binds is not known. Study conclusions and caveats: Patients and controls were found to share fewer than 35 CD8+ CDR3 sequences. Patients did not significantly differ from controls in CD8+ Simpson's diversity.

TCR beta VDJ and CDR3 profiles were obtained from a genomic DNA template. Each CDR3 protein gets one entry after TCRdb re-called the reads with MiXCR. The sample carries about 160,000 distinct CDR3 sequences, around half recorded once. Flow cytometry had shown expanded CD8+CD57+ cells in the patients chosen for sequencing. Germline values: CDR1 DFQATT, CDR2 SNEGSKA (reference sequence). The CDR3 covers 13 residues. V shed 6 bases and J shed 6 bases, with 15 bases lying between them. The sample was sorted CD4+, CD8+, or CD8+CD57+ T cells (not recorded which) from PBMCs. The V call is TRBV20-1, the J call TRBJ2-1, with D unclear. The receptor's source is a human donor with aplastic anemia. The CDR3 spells CSARLSGSNEQFF. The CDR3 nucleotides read TGCAGTGCAAGGTTATCAGGAAGCAATGAGCAGTTCTTC.